A selection of T cell receptor beta chains follows, all from one sample in a study of regulatory T cells in long-lasting Graves disease. One entry per CDR3 protein results from TCRdb running MiXCR on the multiplex PCR reads. The sample lists about 430,000 distinct CDR3 sequences, 15% seen once, with approximately 7.8% in the top ten. The data were also submitted as part of a second study, on T cells in Graves' hyperthyroidism and ophthalmopathy.

The source was peripheral blood mononuclear cells (PBMCs), collected at new diagnosis, from a patient treated with antithyroid drugs. The receptors stem from a woman in her 40s with Graves disease. The CDR3 runs from the conserved cysteine through the conserved F or W. Each record gives: clone size, D gene, J gene, V gene, CDR3 DNA, CDR3 protein. D genes are given only for firm matches. Expanded clones get a size class; other rows say once, few or many, or leave the size out.

clone_size: many; d_call: -; j_call: TRBJ2-7; v_call: TRBV28; cdr3_nt: TGTGCCAGCAGTGCGCCCAATGAAAGCTACGAGCAGTACTTC; cdr3_aa: CASSAPNESYEQYF
clone_size: many; d_call: -; j_call: TRBJ1-2; v_call: TRBV29-1; cdr3_nt: TGCAGCGTTGTGACAGATGGCTACACCTTC; cdr3_aa: CSVVTDGYTF
clone_size: many; d_call: TRBD2; j_call: TRBJ2-1; v_call: TRBV27; cdr3_nt: TGTGCCAGCACCTCACCACTAGCGGGAGGCTACAATGAGCAGCTCTTC; cdr3_aa: CASTSPLAGGYNEQLF
clone_size: many; d_call: -; j_call: TRBJ2-1; v_call: TRBV12-3/TRBV12-4; cdr3_nt: TGTGCCAGCAGTCCTCCGGGACATCCCAACAATGAGCAGTTCTTC; cdr3_aa: CASSPPGHPNNEQFF
clone_size: many; d_call: TRBD1; j_call: TRBJ1-4; v_call: TRBV15; cdr3_nt: TGTGCCACCCAGAGGGGACAGGGGGCGTCCGGTGAAAAACTGTTTTTT; cdr3_aa: CATQRGQGASGEKLFF
clone_size: few; d_call: -; j_call: TRBJ2-5; v_call: TRBV4-3; cdr3_nt: TGCGCCAGCAGCCAAGAACCCCCGGGCCCCAGTTTGAGAACCCAGTACTTC; cdr3_aa: CASSQEPPGPSLRTQYF
clone_size: -; d_call: TRBD1; j_call: TRBJ2-7; v_call: TRBV12-3/TRBV12-4; cdr3_nt: TGTGCCATCGGGACAGGGGGCGCGTACAAGCAGTACTTC; cdr3_aa: CAIGTGGAYKQYF
clone_size: many; d_call: TRBD1; j_call: TRBJ2-7; v_call: TRBV2; cdr3_nt: TGTGCCGGGACCGGGACAGGAGACTACGAGCAGTACTTC; cdr3_aa: CAGTGTGDYEQYF
clone_size: -; d_call: -; j_call: TRBJ2-1; v_call: TRBV12-3/TRBV12-4; cdr3_nt: TGTGCCAGCACCGGTGCCTCGTACAATGAGCAGTTCTTC; cdr3_aa: CASTGASYNEQFF
clone_size: many; d_call: TRBD2; j_call: TRBJ2-3; v_call: TRBV6-2/TRBV6-3; cdr3_nt: TGTGCCAGCAGTTACCTTACCCCGGGACTAGCGGGGGATACGCAGTATTTT; cdr3_aa: CASSYLTPGLAGDTQYF
clone_size: -; d_call: -; j_call: TRBJ1-2; v_call: TRBV19; cdr3_nt: TGTGCCAGTAGTGCGGCGGCGTATGGCTACACCTTC; cdr3_aa: CASSAAAYGYTF
clone_size: few; d_call: -; j_call: TRBJ2-7; v_call: TRBV13; cdr3_nt: TGTGCCAGCAGCCTAGGCGTTCCCAGAGTCGAGCAGTACTTC; cdr3_aa: CASSLGVPRVEQYF
clone_size: many; d_call: -; j_call: TRBJ1-5; v_call: TRBV19; cdr3_nt: TGTGCCAGTAGTATAACAGGAGGAAGCAATCAGCCCCAGCATTTT; cdr3_aa: CASSITGGSNQPQHF
clone_size: many; d_call: -; j_call: TRBJ2-5; v_call: TRBV20-1; cdr3_nt: TGCAGTGCTAGAGATCTTGGGACCCAGTACTTC; cdr3_aa: CSARDLGTQYF
clone_size: many; d_call: TRBD1; j_call: TRBJ2-5; v_call: TRBV18; cdr3_nt: TGTGCCAGCTCACCCCCGATGGGACAGAAAGAGACCCAGTACTTC; cdr3_aa: CASSPPMGQKETQYF
clone_size: many; d_call: -; j_call: TRBJ2-5; v_call: TRBV25-1; cdr3_nt: TGTGCCAGCAGTGAATACAAAGCCCAAGAGACCCAGTACTTC; cdr3_aa: CASSEYKAQETQYF
clone_size: many; d_call: -; j_call: TRBJ2-7; v_call: TRBV11-2; cdr3_nt: TGTGCCAGCAGCTTAGGGTTAAGGGAGCAGTACTTC; cdr3_aa: CASSLGLREQYF
clone_size: many; d_call: -; j_call: TRBJ2-2; v_call: TRBV11-2; cdr3_nt: TGTGCCAGCAGCTTTGCCGCCTTGGGGACCGGGGAGCTGTTTTTT; cdr3_aa: CASSFAALGTGELFF
clone_size: many; d_call: -; j_call: TRBJ2-7; v_call: TRBV11-3; cdr3_nt: TGTGCCAGCAGCTTAGCAGTCGGGCGTCTCTCCTACGAGCAGTACTTC; cdr3_aa: CASSLAVGRLSYEQYF
clone_size: -; d_call: TRBD1; j_call: TRBJ1-2; v_call: TRBV5-4; cdr3_nt: TGTGCCAGCAGCTTACCGGGACAGGGGGACTATGGCTACACCTTC; cdr3_aa: CASSLPGQGDYGYTF
clone_size: many; d_call: -; j_call: TRBJ1-2; v_call: TRBV2; cdr3_nt: TGTGCCAGCAGTGTCTTTTACAGGGACTATGGCTACACCTTC; cdr3_aa: CASSVFYRDYGYTF
clone_size: few; d_call: TRBD2; j_call: TRBJ2-7; v_call: TRBV11-2; cdr3_nt: TGTGCCAGCAGCTTTGGGACTAGCGAGCAGTACTTC; cdr3_aa: CASSFGTSEQYF
clone_size: -; d_call: TRBD1; j_call: TRBJ2-7; v_call: TRBV7-6; cdr3_nt: TGTGCCAGCAGCACCGGACAGGGGGACTCCTACGAGCAGTACTTC; cdr3_aa: CASSTGQGDSYEQYF
clone_size: many; d_call: TRBD2; j_call: TRBJ2-1; v_call: TRBV4-3; cdr3_nt: TGCGCCAGCAGCCAAGGGTTAGCGGGGGGCTCCTACAATGAGCAGTTCTTC; cdr3_aa: CASSQGLAGGSYNEQFF
clone_size: many; d_call: -; j_call: TRBJ2-7; v_call: TRBV11-2; cdr3_nt: TGTGCCAGCAGCTTAGGAGCAACTACCAGGGAACTGGTGGGAGAGCAGTACTTC; cdr3_aa: CASSLGATTRELVGEQYF
clone_size: many; d_call: TRBD1; j_call: TRBJ1-6; v_call: TRBV28; cdr3_nt: TGTGCCAGCACCGGCGTGGCAGGGGGTAGCTCCTATAATTCACCCCTCCACTTT; cdr3_aa: CASTGVAGGSSYNSPLHF
clone_size: many; d_call: TRBD2; j_call: TRBJ2-3; v_call: TRBV11-3; cdr3_nt: TGTGCCAGCAGCTGGAGTAGCGGGAGGCCAAGCACAGATACGCAGTATTTT; cdr3_aa: CASSWSSGRPSTDTQYF
clone_size: many; d_call: -; j_call: TRBJ1-6; v_call: TRBV14; cdr3_nt: TGTGCCAGCAGCCAAGTGGCTTTTAATTCACCCCTCCACTTT; cdr3_aa: CASSQVAFNSPLHF
clone_size: few; d_call: TRBD2; j_call: TRBJ2-7; v_call: TRBV3-1; cdr3_nt: TGTGCCAGCAGCCAGGGGGACTACCTCGAGTCCGACGAGCAGTACTTC; cdr3_aa: CASSQGDYLESDEQYF
clone_size: -; d_call: -; j_call: TRBJ2-5; v_call: TRBV18; cdr3_nt: TGTGCCAGCTCACCCCCCCCAGGGGAGACCCAGTACTTC; cdr3_aa: CASSPPPGETQYF
clone_size: -; d_call: TRBD2; j_call: TRBJ2-7; v_call: TRBV20-1; cdr3_nt: TGCAGTGCTCTCACCGGGACTAGCGGCAGCTCCTACGAGCAGTACTTC; cdr3_aa: CSALTGTSGSSYEQYF
clone_size: many; d_call: TRBD1; j_call: TRBJ1-5; v_call: TRBV5-5; cdr3_nt: TGTGCCAGCAGTTTAGCGCACAGGGGTCATCAGCCCCAGCATTTT; cdr3_aa: CASSLAHRGHQPQHF
clone_size: -; d_call: -; j_call: TRBJ2-3; v_call: TRBV19; cdr3_nt: TGTGCCAGTACCTCCTTAAGCACAGATACGCAGTATTTT; cdr3_aa: CASTSLSTDTQYF
clone_size: many; d_call: TRBD2; j_call: TRBJ2-1; v_call: TRBV7-9; cdr3_nt: TGTGCCAGCAGCACCCCTACGAGCGGGAGTGGTGTCAATGAGCAGTTCTTC; cdr3_aa: CASSTPTSGSGVNEQFF
clone_size: -; d_call: -; j_call: TRBJ2-1; v_call: TRBV19; cdr3_nt: TGTGCCAGTAGTATAACGGGGGATGAGCAGTTCTTC; cdr3_aa: CASSITGDEQFF
clone_size: many; d_call: -; j_call: TRBJ2-7; v_call: TRBV28; cdr3_nt: TGTGCCAGCAGATCCGGGAGTTACGAGCAGTACTTC; cdr3_aa: CASRSGSYEQYF
clone_size: -; d_call: TRBD2; j_call: TRBJ2-7; v_call: TRBV2; cdr3_nt: TGTGCCAGCGGGGGGAAAGCGGGAGAGGTCAACGAGCAGTACTTC; cdr3_aa: CASGGKAGEVNEQYF
clone_size: many; d_call: TRBD1; j_call: TRBJ1-1; v_call: TRBV12-3/TRBV12-4; cdr3_nt: TGTGCCAGCAAACCGGGACAGGGTCGTGGTACTGAAGCTTTCTTT; cdr3_aa: CASKPGQGRGTEAFF
clone_size: -; d_call: TRBD1; j_call: TRBJ2-7; v_call: TRBV2; cdr3_nt: TGTGCCAGCAGGGATGGACAGGGTAGGCACGAGCAGTACTTC; cdr3_aa: CASRDGQGRHEQYF
clone_size: -; d_call: TRBD2; j_call: TRBJ2-4; v_call: TRBV27; cdr3_nt: TGTGCCAGCAGTTCAGCGGGAGGGCCGAGCCTCAAAAACATTCAGTACTTC; cdr3_aa: CASSSAGGPSLKNIQYF
clone_size: few; d_call: -; j_call: TRBJ2-7; v_call: TRBV30; cdr3_nt: TGTGCCTGGAGTGTAGCCTTAGGCAGAAGGTCCCTTAGCTCCTACGAGCAGTACTTC; cdr3_aa: CAWSVALGRRSLSSYEQYF
clone_size: many; d_call: TRBD2; j_call: TRBJ2-7; v_call: TRBV27; cdr3_nt: TGTGCCAGCAGTTTAATACTAGCGGGAGGTCTCTACGAGCAGTACTTC; cdr3_aa: CASSLILAGGLYEQYF
clone_size: few; d_call: -; j_call: TRBJ2-5; v_call: TRBV5-1; cdr3_nt: TGCGCCAGCAGCTTCGGACCATCTGGGGAGACCCAGTACTTC; cdr3_aa: CASSFGPSGETQYF
clone_size: -; d_call: -; j_call: TRBJ1-2; v_call: TRBV20-1; cdr3_nt: TGCAGTGCGCCCCGGCCTATTCCTTATGGCTACACCTTC; cdr3_aa: CSAPRPIPYGYTF
clone_size: many; d_call: -; j_call: TRBJ2-1; v_call: TRBV3-1; cdr3_nt: TGTGCCAGCAGCCCCTTGGGCTCCTACAATGAGCAGTTCTTC; cdr3_aa: CASSPLGSYNEQFF
clone_size: -; d_call: TRBD2; j_call: TRBJ2-1; v_call: TRBV19; cdr3_nt: TGTGCCAGTACTAGCGGGAGTTACGGCTACAATGAGCAGTTCTTC; cdr3_aa: CASTSGSYGYNEQFF
clone_size: many; d_call: -; j_call: TRBJ2-1; v_call: TRBV19; cdr3_nt: TGTGCCAGTAGTATAAAAGGGGGGGGGAATGAGCAGTTCTTC; cdr3_aa: CASSIKGGGNEQFF
clone_size: many; d_call: -; j_call: TRBJ1-5; v_call: TRBV6-1; cdr3_nt: TGTGCCAGCAGTGATCTGGCACTGTTTCAGCCCCAGCATTTT; cdr3_aa: CASSDLALFQPQHF
clone_size: many; d_call: -; j_call: TRBJ2-1; v_call: TRBV28; cdr3_nt: TGTGCCAGCAGTACCTACACAGGGTTAGGTGAGCAGTTCTTC; cdr3_aa: CASSTYTGLGEQFF
clone_size: many; d_call: TRBD1; j_call: TRBJ1-3; v_call: TRBV6-1; cdr3_nt: TGTGCCAGCACAGGGGGCGCCAACTCTGGAAACACCATATATTTT; cdr3_aa: CASTGGANSGNTIYF
clone_size: many; d_call: -; j_call: TRBJ2-3; v_call: TRBV11-3; cdr3_nt: TGTGCCAGCAGCCCCTGGGGTGAAGGCACAGATACGCAGTATTTT; cdr3_aa: CASSPWGEGTDTQYF
clone_size: many; d_call: -; j_call: TRBJ2-5; v_call: TRBV27; cdr3_nt: TGTGCCAGCAGTTTATCGATTGGTAGCACCGTCGGGGAGACCCAGTACTTC; cdr3_aa: CASSLSIGSTVGETQYF
clone_size: few; d_call: -; j_call: TRBJ1-1; v_call: TRBV7-9; cdr3_nt: TGTGCCAGCAGCCCCCTCTTGGGCAGGGTGAGCACTGAAGCTTTCTTT; cdr3_aa: CASSPLLGRVSTEAFF
clone_size: few; d_call: TRBD1; j_call: TRBJ1-1; v_call: TRBV6-1; cdr3_nt: TGTGCCAGCAGTACCCCGGGACAGCCTTTCATGAACACTGAAGCTTTCTTT; cdr3_aa: CASSTPGQPFMNTEAFF
clone_size: many; d_call: TRBD2; j_call: TRBJ2-1; v_call: TRBV12-3/TRBV12-4; cdr3_nt: TGTGCCAGCAGGCCCGGGACTAGCGGGACCGGTGAGCAGTTCTTC; cdr3_aa: CASRPGTSGTGEQFF
clone_size: many; d_call: TRBD1; j_call: TRBJ1-1; v_call: TRBV12-3/TRBV12-4; cdr3_nt: TGTGCCAGCAGGGGGGACAGAACTGAAGCTTTCTTT; cdr3_aa: CASRGDRTEAFF
clone_size: many; d_call: -; j_call: TRBJ1-5; v_call: TRBV28; cdr3_nt: TGTGCCAGCTCCCCGCTACAGCCCCAGCATTTT; cdr3_aa: CASSPLQPQHF
clone_size: few; d_call: TRBD1; j_call: TRBJ1-4; v_call: TRBV4-1; cdr3_nt: TGCGCCAGCAGCCGGACAGGGGGTCCAACTAATGAAAAACTGTTTTTT; cdr3_aa: CASSRTGGPTNEKLFF
clone_size: many; d_call: -; j_call: TRBJ2-2; v_call: TRBV28; cdr3_nt: TGTGCCAGCAGTTTACCTGTAAGAAACACCGGGGAGCTGTTTTTT; cdr3_aa: CASSLPVRNTGELFF